Listed below are T cell receptor beta chains from one sample, sequenced in a study of T cell clonotyping in hematopoietic cell transplantation. Sequencing used immunoSEQ multiplex PCR; TCRdb keeps in-frame clones, though not all of them. The sample includes just under 9,500 clones, 60% to 80% seen only once; the top ten take less than 20%. The sequencing used PBMCs, collected 180 days after allogeneic stem cell transplant. The receptors derive from a male patient aged 40 to 50 who had an allogeneic stem cell transplant from a related donor, so the T cells may come from the graft donor. Some clones in this sample may be carry-over from other donors' samples. CDR3s include the opening cysteine and the closing phenylalanine or tryptophan. Each record gives: V gene, J gene, CDR3 length, D gene, CDR3 protein. A D gene is named only where the DNA matches it firmly.

>TRBV6-4|TRBJ1-4|13|-
CASNRAWNEKLFF
>TRBV9|TRBJ2-1|15|TRBD2
CASSPGGSTYNEQFF
>TRBV5-6|TRBJ2-5|13|-
CASSLSQQETQYF
>TRBV10-3|TRBJ1-5|15|-
CAISESNRINQPQHF
>TRBV28|TRBJ1-2|16|-
CASSRPVRTGYEGYTF
>TRBV2|TRBJ2-5|19|TRBD2
CASRARWLAGGRHQETQYF
>TRBV5-6|TRBJ1-1|13|-
CASSWEQNTEAFF
>TRBV4-3|TRBJ2-5|16|-
CASSPIGMAGQETQYF
>TRBV27|TRBJ2-3|13|-
CASSLGVTDTQYF
>TRBV30|TRBJ1-2|16|-
CAWSGGPGLSNYGYTF
>TRBV5-6|TRBJ2-2|17|TRBD1
CASSLGATGGNTGELFF
>TRBV11-2|TRBJ2-3|13|-
CASSLGVPDTQYF
>TRBV4-3|TRBJ2-5|19|TRBD2
CASSLQAASGGAYGETQYF
>TRBV30|TRBJ2-3|14|TRBD2
CAWGRLAVTDTQYF
>TRBV18|TRBJ2-7|13|-
CASSPSYFYEQYF
>TRBV5-1|TRBJ2-7|14|-
CASSLALSGYEQYF
>TRBV15|TRBJ1-4|16|-
CATSRATTVPNEKLFF
>TRBV9|TRBJ1-4|15|-
CASSVGSTWGEKLFF